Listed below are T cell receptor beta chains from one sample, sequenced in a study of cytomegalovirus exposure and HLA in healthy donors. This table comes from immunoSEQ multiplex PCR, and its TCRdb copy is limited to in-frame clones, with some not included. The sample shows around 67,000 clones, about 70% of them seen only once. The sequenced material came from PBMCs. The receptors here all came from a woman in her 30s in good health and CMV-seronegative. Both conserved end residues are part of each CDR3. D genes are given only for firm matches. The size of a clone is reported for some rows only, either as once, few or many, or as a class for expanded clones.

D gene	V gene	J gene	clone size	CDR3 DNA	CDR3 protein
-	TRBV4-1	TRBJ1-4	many	TGCGCCAGCAGTCTCGAGGGGGGGCTGGCTAATGAAAAACTGTTTTTT	CASSLEGGLANEKLFF
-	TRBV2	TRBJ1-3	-	TGTGCCAGCAGTGAAAGTTCAGGCAGGGGCTCTGGAAACACCATATATTTT	CASSESSGRGSGNTIYF
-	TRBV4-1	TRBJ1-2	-	TGCGCCAGCAGCCAAGTCGCACAGGAGATAAACTATGGCTACACCTTC	CASSQVAQEINYGYTF
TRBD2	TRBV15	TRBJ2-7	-	TGTGCCACCAGCAGAGAGCTAGCGGGGAACTACGAGCAGTACTTC	CATSRELAGNYEQYF
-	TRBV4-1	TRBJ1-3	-	TGCGCCAGCAGCCAAGACAACGGGGGACTGCGCTCTGGAAACACCATATATTTT	CASSQDNGGLRSGNTIYF
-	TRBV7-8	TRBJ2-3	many	TGTGCCAGCAGCTTAAAGGGCCAGGGGACGCACAGATTGAGGTATTTT	CASSLKGQGTHRLRYF
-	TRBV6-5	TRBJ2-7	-	TGTGCCAGCAGTTTTAACCAGGGTCTAGTTATAGAGCAGTACTTC	CASSFNQGLVIEQYF
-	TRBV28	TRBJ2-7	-	TGTGCCAGCAGATTAACCGGCAGGGGCAACGAGCAGTACTTC	CASRLTGRGNEQYF
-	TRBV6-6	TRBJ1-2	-	TGTGCCAGCAGTTCGGACAAAGCTAACTATGGCTACACCTTC	CASSSDKANYGYTF
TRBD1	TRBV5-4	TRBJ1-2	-	TGTGCCAGCAGCTTGCCCCCTGGGGACAGCGTTAACTATGGCTACACCTTC	CASSLPPGDSVNYGYTF
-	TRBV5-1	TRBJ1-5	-	TGTGCCAGCAGCTTGGGGCCGAAACAGCCCCAGCATTTT	CASSLGPKQPQHF
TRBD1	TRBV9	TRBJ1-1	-	TGTGCCAGCAGCGAGGACAGGGTGGGGAACACTGAAGCTTTCTTT	CASSEDRVGNTEAFF
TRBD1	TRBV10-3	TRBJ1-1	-	TGTGCCATCAGGACCGGGACAGGGGGAACTGAAGCTTTCTTT	CAIRTGTGGTEAFF
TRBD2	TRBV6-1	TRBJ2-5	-	TGTGCCAGCAAGTTATTTCAGGGCGGGAGGGAGACCCAGTACTTC	CASKLFQGGRETQYF
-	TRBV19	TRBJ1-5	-	TGTGCCAGTAGTATATCCAGTAACCAGCCCCAGCATTTT	CASSISSNQPQHF
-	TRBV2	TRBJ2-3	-	TGTGCCAGCAGTGGGACGCGGGGGCGCACAGATACGCAGTATTTT	CASSGTRGRTDTQYF
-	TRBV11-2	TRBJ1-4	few	TGTGCCAGCAGCTTAGATAGGGCGGGGGAAAAACTGTTTTTT	CASSLDRAGEKLFF
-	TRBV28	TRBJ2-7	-	TGTGCCAGCAGGAACAGGTACGAGCAGTACTTC	CASRNRYEQYF
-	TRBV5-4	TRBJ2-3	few	TGTGCCAGCAGCTTGGCGGCGCGGGTGAGCACAGATACGCAGTATTTT	CASSLAARVSTDTQYF
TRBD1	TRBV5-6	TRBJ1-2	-	TGTGCCAGCAGCCCTGGGACAGGGGGTGGAGACTATGGCTACACCTTC	CASSPGTGGGDYGYTF
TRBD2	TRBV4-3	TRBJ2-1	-	TGCGCCAGCAGCCTTCTGGGACTAGCTGGGAATGAGCAGTTCTTC	CASSLLGLAGNEQFF
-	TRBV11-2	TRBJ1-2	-	TGTGCCAGCAGCCCAAGAGAGTTCTCCCAAACTAGCGGCTACACCTTC	CASSPREFSQTSGYTF
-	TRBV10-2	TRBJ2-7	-	TGCGCCAGCGCTACCGGGACATTGAGCTACGAGCAGTACTTC	CASATGTLSYEQYF
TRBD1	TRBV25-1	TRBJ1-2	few	TGTGCCAGCTCTCAGGGGGGCGGCTATGGCTACACCTTC	CASSQGGGYGYTF
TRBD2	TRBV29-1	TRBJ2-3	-	TGCAGCGTTGAGCGGGGGGAAAACACAGATACGCAGTATTTT	CSVERGENTDTQYF
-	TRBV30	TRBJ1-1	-	TGTGCCTGGAGGACCCTTATGACAGTTATGAACACTGAAGCTTTCTTT	CAWRTLMTVMNTEAFF
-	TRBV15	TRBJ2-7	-	TGTGCCACCAGCAGAGAGGGGCTTACTTACGAGCAGTACTTC	CATSREGLTYEQYF
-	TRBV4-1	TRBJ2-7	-	TGCGCCAGCAGCCCCCCGGACAGACTCTCCTACGAGCAGTACTTC	CASSPPDRLSYEQYF
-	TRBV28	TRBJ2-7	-	TGTGCCAGCAGACTGGGCAGCCACTACGAGCAGTACTTC	CASRLGSHYEQYF
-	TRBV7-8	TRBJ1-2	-	TGTGCCAGCAGCTCAGAAAGATCGCGGGGTGGCTACACCTTC	CASSSERSRGGYTF
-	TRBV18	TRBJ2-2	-	TGTGCCAGCTCACCCATGAACACCGGGGAGCTGTTTTTT	CASSPMNTGELFF
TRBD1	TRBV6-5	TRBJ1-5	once	TGTGCCAGCAGTTACGACAGGGGGGGGACGCAGCCCCAGCATTTT	CASSYDRGGTQPQHF
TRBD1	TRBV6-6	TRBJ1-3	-	TGTGCCAGCAGTTCTCCCGGACAGGGGAGGTTGTTT	CASSSPGQGRLF
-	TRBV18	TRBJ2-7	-	TGTGCCAGCTCACCTGACATAGTAACCGTCGACGAGCAGTACTTC	CASSPDIVTVDEQYF
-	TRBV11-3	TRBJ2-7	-	TGTGCCAGCAGCTTAGTGGGGCCCTCCGAGCAGTACTTC	CASSLVGPSEQYF
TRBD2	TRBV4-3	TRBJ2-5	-	TGCGCCAGCAGCCAAGTCCGGCGGGGGGGCGCGGAGACCCAGTACTTC	CASSQVRRGGAETQYF
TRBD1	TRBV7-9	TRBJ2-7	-	TGTGCCAGCAGCTTACGGGACAGGGCCCACAAGCAGTACTTC	CASSLRDRAHKQYF
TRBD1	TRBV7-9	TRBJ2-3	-	TGTGCCAGCAGCCACCGGGACAGGGAGGGAGATACGCAGTATTTT	CASSHRDREGDTQYF
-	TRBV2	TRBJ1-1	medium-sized	TGTGCCAGCAGTACCAGTGAAGCTTTCTTT	CASSTSEAFF
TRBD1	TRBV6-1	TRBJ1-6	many	TGTGCCAGCAGTGCCTCTCCGGGACAGGGGAATTCACCCCTCCACTTT	CASSASPGQGNSPLHF
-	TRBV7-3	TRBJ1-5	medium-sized	TGTGCCAGCAGCCAAGACAACAGTCAGCCCCAGCATTTT	CASSQDNSQPQHF
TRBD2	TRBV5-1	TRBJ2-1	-	TGCGCCAGCAGCTTGACGTGGACTAGCGGGGGGGCCAATGAGCAGTTCTTC	CASSLTWTSGGANEQFF
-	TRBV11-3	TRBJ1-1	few	TGTGCCAGCAGCTTACCGGGTCGGGTGAACACTGAAGCTTTCTTT	CASSLPGRVNTEAFF
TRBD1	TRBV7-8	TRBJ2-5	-	TGTGCCAGCAGCTTAACACAGGGGGGCCAAGAGACCCAGTACTTC	CASSLTQGGQETQYF
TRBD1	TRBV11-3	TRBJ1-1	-	TGTGCCAGCAGCTTAGAGTTGACAGGGGGTATAGGCACTGAAGCTTTCTTT	CASSLELTGGIGTEAFF
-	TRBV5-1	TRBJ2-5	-	TGCGCCAGCAGCTTGGTTCCGCAGGTCCAAGAGACCCAGTACTTC	CASSLVPQVQETQYF
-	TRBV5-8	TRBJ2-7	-	TGTGCCAGCAGCTTTGTAGATAGGAGCTCCTACGAGCAGTACTTC	CASSFVDRSSYEQYF
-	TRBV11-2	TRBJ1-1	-	TGTGCCAGCAGCCTCTACTCACACGACAGCCCTGAAGCTTTCTTT	CASSLYSHDSPEAFF
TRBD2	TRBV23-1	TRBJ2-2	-	TGCGCCAGCAGTCACCCAAAACTAGCGGGGGGGCCTGGGACCGGGGAGCTGTTTTTT	CASSHPKLAGGPGTGELFF
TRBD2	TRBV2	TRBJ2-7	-	TGTGCCAGCAGTGAATTGCGGGGGGAATACGAGCAGTACTTC	CASSELRGEYEQYF
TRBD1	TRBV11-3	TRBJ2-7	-	TGTGCCAGCAGCTTTAGGACAGGGGGAATCTACGAGCAGTACTTC	CASSFRTGGIYEQYF